This T cell receptor (beta chain) was recovered during a study of early T cells in non-severe SARS-CoV-2 infection. This clonotype appeared many times. TCRdb reprocessed the 5' RACE reads via MiXCR and lists one record per CDR3 protein. The sample holds 45,000 or so distinct CDR3 sequences, 5.5% to 7.5% seen once. V shed 6 bases and J shed 8 bases, with 19 bases lying between them. CDR3 length equals 14 residues. Germline lookup yields CDR1 MNHEY and CDR2 SVGEGT. The specimen sequenced was whole blood. This receptor was obtained from an adult who was a healthcare worker with PCR-confirmed SARS-CoV-2 infection or an uninfected control (not recorded which). This chain links TRBV6-2 or TRBV6-3 with TRBJ1-2; possibly TRBD1 for D (6 bases). Here the CDR3 reads CASSLPQQGSGYTF. CDR3 nucleotides: TGTGCCAGCAGCTTGCCCCAACAGGGAAGCGGCTACACCTTC.